This TCR beta chain was identified during a study of T cell responses to AZD1222 COVID-19 vaccine. This CDR3 contains 13 residues. J lost 4 bases, V lost 7 bases, and 3 bases had no gene match. Germline CDR1 is SQVTM and CDR2 is ANQGSEA. Findings and caveats of the study: All repertoire sampling was performed exclusively after the peak T cell response. Increases in Spike-specific TCR breadth and depth were seen after two AZD1222 doses. At baseline, just five to seven AZD1222 recipients tested seropositive.

On this clone: The antigen is undetermined.

Repertoires were generated with immunoSEQ multiplex PCR, while TCRdb's copy carries only in-frame clones and drops some. The table lists about 35,000 clones, 86% of them singletons. Researchers grouped second doses given at about 4 or about 12 weeks into one pool. The source of this sequence is an adult who received the AZD1222 COVID-19 vaccine. This chain joins TRBV29-1 and TRBJ2-2; 10 nucleotides agree with TRBD1. Sequencing used peripheral blood, obtained 28 days after the second AZD1222 dose. This chain's CDR3 is CSARTGGTGELFF. The CDR3 bases are TGCAGCGCCAGGACAGGGGGCACCGGGGAGCTGTTTTTT.